The clone carrying this T cell receptor beta chain has just a few counts. Its target is not known. The entry originates in a study of identical twins. MiXCR, run by TCRdb on the 5' RACE reads, gives a single entry per CDR3 protein. The sample yields around 230,000 distinct CDR3 sequences, around 10% seen once. Findings and limits, study-wide: Twins' excess sharing was less marked for out-of-frame beta sequences.

This CDR3 region has 15 residues. Germline values: CDR1 LNHNV, CDR2 YYDKDF (reference sequence). V was shortened by 1 base and J by 9 bases, with 16 bases between the two germline ends. This chain uses TRBV15 with TRBJ2-1; D not certain. Sequences were obtained from memory (CD45RO+) T cells sorted from blood. The receptor was derived from a woman aged 18-30 years in good health. The CDR3 spells CATSRVRLSGGEQFF. The CDR3 DNA sequence: TGTGCCACCAGCAGAGTACGGCTCTCCGGCGGTGAGCAGTTCTTC.